This entry is about one TCR beta chain. As processed by the authors: How many nucleated cells were present was estimated from reference gene primer amplification. Here immunoSEQ multiplex PCR was the method, and the copy in TCRdb shows in-frame clones only, minus some. That table supplies the V and J calls and clone size; D and trimming were determined from the DNA. Here the sample spans a few hundred thousand clones, just under 90% being singletons. V was cut by 2 bases and J by 3 bases, with 6 bases left in between. The CDR3 runs to 13 residues. The germline CDR1 and CDR2 sequences are LNHDA and SQIVND (reference sequence). The data are from a study of blood T cell repertoires in COVID-19. For the study at large: The samples span acute and convalescent COVID-19 from the United States, Italy and Spain. Sample material is recorded as cDNA or gDNA derived from T cells, B-cell-depleted T cells, or PBMCs.

The sequencing sample was made of peripheral blood. The chain is built from TRBV19 and TRBJ2-3, with D perhaps TRBD1 (6 bases). The source is a woman between 35 and 50 years old with acute or convalescent COVID-19. CDR3 loop: CASSIQGTDTQYF. Here the CDR3 DNA reads TGTGCCAGTAGTATACAGGGGACAGATACGCAGTATTTT.